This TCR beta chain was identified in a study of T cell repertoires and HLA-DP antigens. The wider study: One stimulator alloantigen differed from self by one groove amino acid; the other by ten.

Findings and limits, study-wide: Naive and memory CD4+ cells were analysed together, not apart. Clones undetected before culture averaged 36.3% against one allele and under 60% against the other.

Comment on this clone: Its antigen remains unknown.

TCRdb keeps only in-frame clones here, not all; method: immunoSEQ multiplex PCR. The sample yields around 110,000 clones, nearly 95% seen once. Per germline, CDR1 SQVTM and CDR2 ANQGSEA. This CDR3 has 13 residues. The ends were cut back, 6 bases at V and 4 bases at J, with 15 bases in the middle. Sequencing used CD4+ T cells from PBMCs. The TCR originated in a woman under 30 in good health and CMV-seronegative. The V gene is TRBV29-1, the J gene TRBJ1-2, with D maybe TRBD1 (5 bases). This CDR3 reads CSVSLDMLYGYTF. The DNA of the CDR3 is TGCAGCGTGTCCTTGGACATGCTCTATGGCTACACCTTC.